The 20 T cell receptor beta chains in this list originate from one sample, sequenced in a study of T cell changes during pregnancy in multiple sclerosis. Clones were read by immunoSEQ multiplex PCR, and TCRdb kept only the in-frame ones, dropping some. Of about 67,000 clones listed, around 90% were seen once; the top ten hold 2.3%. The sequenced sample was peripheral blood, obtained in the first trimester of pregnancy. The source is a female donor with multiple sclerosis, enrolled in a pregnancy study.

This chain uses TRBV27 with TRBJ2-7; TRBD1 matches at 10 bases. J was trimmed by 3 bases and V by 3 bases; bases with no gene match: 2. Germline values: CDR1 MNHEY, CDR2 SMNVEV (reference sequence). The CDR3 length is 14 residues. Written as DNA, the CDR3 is TGTGCCAGCAGTTTCGGGGACAGGGGCTACGAGCAGTACTTC. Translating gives CASSFGDRGYEQYF.

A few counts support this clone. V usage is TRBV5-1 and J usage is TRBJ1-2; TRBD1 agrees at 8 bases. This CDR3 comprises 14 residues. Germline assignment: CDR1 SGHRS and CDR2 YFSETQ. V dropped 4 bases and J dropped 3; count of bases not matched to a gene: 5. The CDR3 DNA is TGCGCCAGCAGCGGTACGACAGGGGACTATGGCTACACCTTC. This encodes CASSGTTGDYGYTF.

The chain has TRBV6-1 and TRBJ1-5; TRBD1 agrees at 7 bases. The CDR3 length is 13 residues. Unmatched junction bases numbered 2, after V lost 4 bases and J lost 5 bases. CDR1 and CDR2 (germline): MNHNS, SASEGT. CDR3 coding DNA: TGTGCCAGCAGTGGGAGGGGGCATCAGCCCCAGCATTTT. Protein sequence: CASSGRGHQPQHF.

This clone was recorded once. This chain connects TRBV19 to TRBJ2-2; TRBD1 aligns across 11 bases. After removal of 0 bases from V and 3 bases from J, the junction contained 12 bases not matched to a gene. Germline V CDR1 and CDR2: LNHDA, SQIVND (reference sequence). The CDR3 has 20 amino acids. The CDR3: CASSIDTGQGAQWYTGELFF. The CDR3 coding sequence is TGTGCCAGTAGTATAGATACAGGACAGGGGGCTCAATGGTACACCGGGGAGCTGTTTTTT. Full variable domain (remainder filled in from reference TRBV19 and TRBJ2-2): DGGITQSPKYLFRKEGQNVTLSCEQNLNHDAMYWYRQDPGQGLRLIYYSQIVNDFQKGDIAEGYSVSREKKESFPLTVTSAQKNPTAFYLCASSIDTGQGAQWYTGELFFGEGSRLTVL.

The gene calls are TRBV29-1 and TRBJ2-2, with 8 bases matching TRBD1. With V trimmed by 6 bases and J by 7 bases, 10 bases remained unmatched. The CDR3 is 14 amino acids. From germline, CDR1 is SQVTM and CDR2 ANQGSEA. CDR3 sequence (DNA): TGCAGCGTCCTTGGACAGGGTGAGGTCGGGGAGCTGTTTTTT. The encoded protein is CSVLGQGEVGELFF.

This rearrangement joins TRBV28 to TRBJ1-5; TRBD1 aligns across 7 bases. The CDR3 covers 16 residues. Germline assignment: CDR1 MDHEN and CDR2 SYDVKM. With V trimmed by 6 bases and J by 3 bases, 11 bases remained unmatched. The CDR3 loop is CASSILEGQNNQPQHF. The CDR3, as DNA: TGTGCCAGCAGCATTTTAGAGGGACAGAACAATCAGCCCCAGCATTTT.

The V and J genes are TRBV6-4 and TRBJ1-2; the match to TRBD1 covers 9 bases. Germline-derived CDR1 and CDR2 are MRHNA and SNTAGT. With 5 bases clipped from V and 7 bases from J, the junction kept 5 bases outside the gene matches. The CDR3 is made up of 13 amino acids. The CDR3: CASSLDRGFGYTF. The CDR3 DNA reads TGTGCCAGCAGTCTGGACAGGGGATTTGGCTACACCTTC.

CDR3 protein: CASSEGQRAQETQYF. The CDR3, as DNA: TGTGCCAGCAGTGAAGGACAGCGAGCTCAAGAGACCCAGTACTTC. This chain connects TRBV2 to TRBJ2-5; D might be TRBD1 (5 bases). CDR1 SNHLY and CDR2 FYNNEI come from the germline V gene. The CDR3 is 15 amino acids. The V and J ends lost 1 base and 2 bases respectively, with 11 bases between them. The full variable domain, in which reference TRBV2 and TRBJ2-5 provide the parts outside the CDR3, is EPEVTQTPSHQVTQMGQEVILRCVPISNHLYFYWYRQILGQKVEFLVSFYNNEISEKSEIFDDQFSVERPDGSNFTLKIRSTKLEDSAMYFCASSEGQRAQETQYFGPGTRLLVL.

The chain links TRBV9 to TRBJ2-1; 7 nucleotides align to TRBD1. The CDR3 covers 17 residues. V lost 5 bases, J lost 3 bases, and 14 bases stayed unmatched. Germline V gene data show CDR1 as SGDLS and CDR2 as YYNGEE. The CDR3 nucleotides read TGTGCCAGCAGTCCCCTAGGGGGCCTTACGGGCTACAATGAGCAGTTCTTC. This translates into CASSPLGGLTGYNEQFF.

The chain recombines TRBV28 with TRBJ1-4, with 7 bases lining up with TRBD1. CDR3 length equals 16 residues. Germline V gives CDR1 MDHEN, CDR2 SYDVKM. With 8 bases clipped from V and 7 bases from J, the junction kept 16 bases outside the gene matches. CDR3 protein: CASGSTTGSGGEKLFF. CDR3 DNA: TGTGCCAGCGGATCCACGACAGGGTCCGGTGGTGAAAAACTGTTTTTT.

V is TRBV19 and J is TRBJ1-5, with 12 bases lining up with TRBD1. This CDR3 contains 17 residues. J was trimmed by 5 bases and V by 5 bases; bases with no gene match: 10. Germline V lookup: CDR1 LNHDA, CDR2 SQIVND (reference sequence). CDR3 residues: CASSLRDRGRSDQPQHF. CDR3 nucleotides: TGTGCCAGTAGTCTCCGGGACAGGGGGCGATCGGATCAGCCCCAGCATTTT.

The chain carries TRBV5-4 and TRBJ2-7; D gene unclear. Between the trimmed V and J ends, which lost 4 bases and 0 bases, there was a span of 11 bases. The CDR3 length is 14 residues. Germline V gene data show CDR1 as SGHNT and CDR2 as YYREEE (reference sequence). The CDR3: CASSPRESSYEQYF. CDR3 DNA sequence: TGTGCCAGCAGCCCCCGCGAGAGCTCCTACGAGCAGTACTTC.

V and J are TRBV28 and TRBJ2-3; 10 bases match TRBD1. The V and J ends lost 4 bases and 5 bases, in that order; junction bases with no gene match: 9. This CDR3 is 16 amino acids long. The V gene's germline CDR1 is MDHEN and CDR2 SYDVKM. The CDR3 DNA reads TGTGCCAGCAGTTCCCTAGGACAGGGGGACGGAGATACGCAGTATTTT. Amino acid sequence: CASSSLGQGDGDTQYF.

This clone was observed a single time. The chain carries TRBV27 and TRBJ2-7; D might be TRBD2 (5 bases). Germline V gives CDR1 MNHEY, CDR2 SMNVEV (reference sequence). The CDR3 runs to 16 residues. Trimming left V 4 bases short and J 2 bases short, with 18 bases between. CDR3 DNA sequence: TGTGCCAGCAGTTCCCTGGGCCGAGAGGGCACCTACGAGCAGTACTTC. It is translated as CASSSLGREGTYEQYF.

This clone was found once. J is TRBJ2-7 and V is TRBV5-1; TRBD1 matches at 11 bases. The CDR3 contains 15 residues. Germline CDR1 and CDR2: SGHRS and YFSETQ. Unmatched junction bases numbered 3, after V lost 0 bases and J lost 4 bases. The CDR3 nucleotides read TGCGCCAGCAGCTTGGGGACAGGGGGCGGGTACGAGCAGTACTTC. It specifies CASSLGTGGGYEQYF.

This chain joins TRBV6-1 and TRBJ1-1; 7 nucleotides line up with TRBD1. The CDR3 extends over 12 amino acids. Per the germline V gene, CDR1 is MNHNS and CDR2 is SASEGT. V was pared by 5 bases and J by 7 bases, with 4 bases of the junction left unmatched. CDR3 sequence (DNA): TGTGCCAGCAGTTTTCGACAGGGTGAAGCTTTCTTT. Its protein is CASSFRQGEAFF.

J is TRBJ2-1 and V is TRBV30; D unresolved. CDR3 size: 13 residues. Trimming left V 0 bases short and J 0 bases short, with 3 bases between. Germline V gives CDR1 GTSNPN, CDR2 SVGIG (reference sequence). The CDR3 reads CAWSVASYNEQFF. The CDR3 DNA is TGTGCCTGGAGTGTAGCCTCCTACAATGAGCAGTTCTTC.

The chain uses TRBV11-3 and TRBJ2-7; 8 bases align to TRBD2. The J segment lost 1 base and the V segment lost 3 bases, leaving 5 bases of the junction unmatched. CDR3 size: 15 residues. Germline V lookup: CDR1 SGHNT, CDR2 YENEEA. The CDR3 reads CASSFSGILSYEQYF. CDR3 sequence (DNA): TGTGCCAGCAGCTTTAGCGGGATCCTTTCCTACGAGCAGTACTTC.

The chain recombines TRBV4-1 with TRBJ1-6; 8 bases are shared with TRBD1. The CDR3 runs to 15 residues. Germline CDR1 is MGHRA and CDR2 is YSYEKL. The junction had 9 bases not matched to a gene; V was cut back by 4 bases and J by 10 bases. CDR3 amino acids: CASSLQHRGGSPLHF. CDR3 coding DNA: TGCGCCAGCAGCCTACAACACAGGGGGGGCTCACCCCTCCACTTT.

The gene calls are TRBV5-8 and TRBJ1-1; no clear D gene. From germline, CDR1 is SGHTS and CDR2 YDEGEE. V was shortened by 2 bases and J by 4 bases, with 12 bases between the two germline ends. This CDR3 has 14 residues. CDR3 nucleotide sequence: TGTGCCAGCAGCTTTAGAGGAGTCAGCACTGAAGCTTTCTTT. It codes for CASSFRGVSTEAFF.